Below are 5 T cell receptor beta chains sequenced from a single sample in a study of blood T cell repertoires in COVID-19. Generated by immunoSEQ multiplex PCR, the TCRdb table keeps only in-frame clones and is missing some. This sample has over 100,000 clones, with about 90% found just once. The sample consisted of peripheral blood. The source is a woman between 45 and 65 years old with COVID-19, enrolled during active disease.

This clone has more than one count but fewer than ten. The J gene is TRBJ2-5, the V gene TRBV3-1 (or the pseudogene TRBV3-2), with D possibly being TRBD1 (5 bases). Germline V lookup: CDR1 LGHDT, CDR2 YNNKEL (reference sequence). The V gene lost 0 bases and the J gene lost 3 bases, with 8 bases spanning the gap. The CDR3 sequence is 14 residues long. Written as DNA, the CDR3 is TGTGCCAGCAGCCAAGAGGCAGGGAAAGAGACCCAGTACTTC. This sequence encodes CASSQEAGKETQYF.

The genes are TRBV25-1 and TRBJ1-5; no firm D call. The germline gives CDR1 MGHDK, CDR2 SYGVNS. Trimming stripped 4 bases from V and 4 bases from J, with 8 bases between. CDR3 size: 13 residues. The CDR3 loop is CASSAGFNQPQHF. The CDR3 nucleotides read TGTGCCAGCAGTGCGGGGTTTAATCAGCCCCAGCATTTT.

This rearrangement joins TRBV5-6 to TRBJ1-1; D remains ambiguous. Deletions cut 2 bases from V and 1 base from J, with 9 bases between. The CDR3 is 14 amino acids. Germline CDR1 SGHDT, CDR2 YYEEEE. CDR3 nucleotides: TGTGCCAGCAGCTTTTCTGTGGCGAACACTGAAGCTTTCTTT. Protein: CASSFSVANTEAFF.

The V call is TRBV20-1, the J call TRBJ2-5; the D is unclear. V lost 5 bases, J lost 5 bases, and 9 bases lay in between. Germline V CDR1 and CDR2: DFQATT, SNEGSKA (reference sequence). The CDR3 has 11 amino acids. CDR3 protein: CSAAELETQYF. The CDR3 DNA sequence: TGCAGTGCTGCTGAACTCGAGACCCAGTACTTC.

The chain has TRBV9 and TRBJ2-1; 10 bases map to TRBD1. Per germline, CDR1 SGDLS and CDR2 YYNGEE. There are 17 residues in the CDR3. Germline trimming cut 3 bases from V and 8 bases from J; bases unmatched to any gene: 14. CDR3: CASSGPPPGQGNDEQFF. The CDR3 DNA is TGTGCCAGCAGCGGTCCACCACCGGGACAGGGGAACGATGAGCAGTTCTTC.